The sequence of this T cell receptor beta chain was determined in a study of blood T cells in healthy people across ages. PBMCs, at least 7 million per sample, were isolated. Total RNA amounts of at least 5 micrograms were extracted per sample. The germline V gene has CDR1 KGHSH and CDR2 LQKENI. CDR3 length: 14 residues. Trimming at V came to 7 bases and at J to 4 bases, leaving 4 bases not matched to a gene. Next came a second PCR, run for roughly 6 to 11 cycles, which used a sample-barcoded 5' primer along with a J-beta primer mix. MiXCR, run by TCRdb on the 5' RACE reads, gives a single entry per CDR3 protein. The table has some 1.5 million distinct CDR3 sequences, roughly 27% seen once.

This receptor was taken from a young woman in good health. The chain uses TRBV18 and TRBJ1-5, with 10 bases matching TRBD1. Material for sequencing was blood. The CDR3 DNA sequence: TGTGCCAGCTTGCTGGACAGGGGGAATCAGCCCCAGCATTTT. This codes for CASLLDRGNQPQHF.